The subject of this entry is one T cell receptor (beta chain). Its cognate antigen is unknown. Deep-level settings were used for running the assay. Only in-frame clones appear in the TCRdb table, and some are missing; sequencing was by immunoSEQ multiplex PCR. The data contain approximately 330,000 clones, around four fifths of them singletons. The data stem from a study of shared clonotypes between healthy human individuals. Study-wide points: Large sequencing depth failed to make sorted-subset sequencing complete, rarefaction showed. Non-shared clonotypes displayed generation probabilities falling below those of clonotypes present in all four donors.

CDR1 is SEHNR, CDR2 FQNEAQ, per germline (reference sequence). With 1 base removed from V and 3 bases from J, the gap between germline ends came to 9 bases. The CDR3 is 15 residues long. The chain has TRBV7-9 and TRBJ1-4; unclear D gene. Material for sequencing was memory CD4+ T cells sorted from blood. Noted subset: CD45RA-negative fraction. The receptor comes from a man aged 25 to 40 in good health. The DNA of the CDR3 is TGTGCCAGCAGCTTAGGGAATTCACCTAATGAAAAACTGTTTTTT. Encoded protein: CASSLGNSPNEKLFF. The full variable domain, with the rest looked up from reference TRBV7-9 and TRBJ1-4, is DTGVSQNPRHKITKRGQNVTFRCDPISEHNRLYWYRQTLGQGPEFLTYFQNEAQLEKSRLLSDRFSAERPKGSFSTLEIQRTEQGDSAMYLCASSLGNSPNEKLFFGSGTQLSVL.